Following are 23 T cell receptor beta chains from one sample sequenced in a study of T cells in Graves' hyperthyroidism and ophthalmopathy. The CDR3 regions of TCR beta were amplified from RNA transcripts. With the HTBI primer set, the TCR CDR3 went through a first round of RT-PCR. Each CDR3 protein gets one entry after TCRdb re-called the multiplex PCR reads with MiXCR. In the table there are roughly 660,000 distinct CDR3 sequences, approximately 15% of which are singletons. Sequenced input: blood. Receptor source: a man aged 45-60 years with Graves' hyperthyroidism.

This clonotype came up many times. The V and J genes are TRBV7-2 and TRBJ2-3; D may be TRBD2 (6 bases). V was trimmed by 5 bases and J by 0 bases, leaving 15 bases between them. Germline CDR1 SGHTA, CDR2 FQGNSA. The CDR3 totals 16 residues. CDR3 amino acids: CASSPNPGLSTDTQYF. The CDR3 DNA follows: TGTGCCAGCAGCCCTAACCCGGGACTTAGCACAGATACGCAGTATTTT.

Here the CDR3 reads CASSQGSQGRSEQYF. The DNA for the CDR3 is TGCGCCAGCAGCCAAGGAAGCCAGGGTAGGAGCGAGCAGTACTTC. V and J are TRBV4-3 and TRBJ2-7; D might be TRBD1 (5 bases). V was cut by 1 base and J by 6 bases, with 16 bases left in between. The germline V gene has CDR1 LGHNA and CDR2 YSLEER. This CDR3 spans 15 amino acids.

This clonotype was counted between two and nine times. The chain has TRBV30 and TRBJ1-2; D unclear. In germline, CDR1 is GTSNPN, CDR2 SVGIG (reference sequence). CDR3 length: 12 amino acids. Trimming cost V 2 bases and J 6 bases, with 10 bases left between them. DNA for the CDR3: TGTGCCTGGAGTTCCGGGGAGAATGGCTACACCTTC. Its protein is CAWSSGENGYTF.

The CDR3 loop is CASSYLSGLSANNQPQHF. The CDR3 DNA is TGTGCCAGCAGTTATCTATCTGGTCTCAGCGCTAACAATCAGCCCCAGCATTTT. This chain connects TRBV6-2 or TRBV6-3 to TRBJ1-5; D remains ambiguous. The V gene's germline CDR1 is MNHEY and CDR2 SVGEGT. Deletions cut 3 bases from V and 3 bases from J, with 21 bases between. The CDR3 contains 18 residues.

This clonotype was observed once. The chain combines TRBV27 with TRBJ2-1; 11 bases match TRBD2. The V and J ends lost 6 bases and 5 bases, in that order; junction bases with no gene match: 15. Germline V gene lookup returns CDR1 MNHEY and CDR2 SMNVEV (reference sequence). The length of the CDR3 is 18 residues. This CDR3 reads CASSLEGIAGGRNNEQFF. The CDR3 DNA reads as TGTGCCAGCAGCTTAGAGGGAATAGCGGGAGGGCGTAACAATGAGCAGTTCTTC.

The rearrangement links TRBV19 to TRBJ1-1, with D tentatively TRBD1 (5 bases). CDR1 LNHDA and CDR2 SQIVND come from the germline V gene (reference sequence). The CDR3 consists of 15 residues. Trimming removed 5 bases from V and 5 bases from J, with 18 bases in between. CDR3 DNA: TGTGCCAGTAGTGCTCACCGGGGGAGGACTACTGAAGCTTTCTTT. This sequence encodes CASSAHRGRTTEAFF.

This chain connects TRBV28 to TRBJ2-7, with a weak D call TRBD1 (6 bases). Per germline, CDR1 MDHEN and CDR2 SYDVKM. The V gene lost 2 bases and the J gene lost 5 bases, with 10 bases spanning the gap. The CDR3 extends over 13 amino acids. The CDR3 is CASSLLRDNEQYF. Here the CDR3 DNA reads TGTGCCAGCAGTTTACTTCGGGACAACGAGCAGTACTTC.

This clonotype was counted at least ten times. The rearrangement joins TRBV28 to TRBJ2-7; 7 bases fit TRBD1. The germline gives CDR1 MDHEN, CDR2 SYDVKM. This CDR3 is 15 amino acids long. Unmatched junction bases numbered 7, after V lost 3 bases and J lost 2 bases. CDR3 sequence: CASSFDYRGTYEQYF. The CDR3 DNA follows: TGTGCCAGCAGTTTCGACTACAGGGGAACCTACGAGCAGTACTTC.

Comments on this clonotype: A read error may be the cause here, since a much bigger clone is one base away. The V and J genes are TRBV10-1 and TRBJ2-7, with D tentatively TRBD1 or TRBD2 (5 bases each). The DNA matches TRBJ2-1 better at its end, which makes the J call doubtful. CDR1 and CDR2 (germline): WNHNN, SYGVQD (reference sequence). There are 13 residues in the CDR3. CDR3 DNA: TGCGCCAGCAGTGAAGGGACCCCCTACGAGCAGTTCTTC. This translates into CASSEGTPYEQFF.

This clonotype was observed at least ten times. The J gene is TRBJ2-7, the V gene TRBV27, with 12 bases matching TRBD2. The CDR3 is 13 residues long. Germline V gene sequence: CDR1 MNHEY, CDR2 SMNVEV (reference sequence). The V and J ends lost 6 bases and 7 bases, in that order; junction bases with no gene match: 4. The CDR3 DNA reads TGTGCCAGCAGGGGTCTAGCGGGAGGGGAGCAGTACTTC. Protein product: CASRGLAGGEQYF.

This clonotype was recorded a few times. CDR3 sequence: CASSLGPTENYGYTF. The CDR3 DNA reads as TGTGCCAGCAGCTTGGGCCCTACAGAGAACTATGGCTACACCTTC. The chain joins TRBV5-4 to TRBJ1-2, with D uncertain. The CDR3 is 15 residues long. The V gene's germline CDR1 is SGHNT and CDR2 YYREEE (reference sequence). Trimming shortened V by 0 bases and J by 2 bases, and 11 bases separated the two germline ends.

This clonotype was recorded at least ten times. This chain joins TRBV28 and TRBJ2-3, with TRBD2 matching over 10 bases. The germline gives CDR1 MDHEN, CDR2 SYDVKM. The CDR3 totals 16 residues. The J segment lost 3 bases and the V segment lost 1 base, leaving 4 bases of the junction unmatched. Here the CDR3 DNA reads TGTGCCAGCAGTTTATCTAGCGGGAGTCTAACAGATACGCAGTATTTT. Protein product: CASSLSSGSLTDTQYF.

The table lists this clonotype with many counts. The J gene is TRBJ2-3, the V gene TRBV20-1, with D hard to call. Germline assignment: CDR1 DFQATT and CDR2 SNEGSKA (reference sequence). Trimming took off 0 bases at V and 2 bases at J, with 9 bases between the two ends. CDR3 size: 14 residues. The CDR3, as DNA: TGCAGTGCTAGAGATCACGGCTCCACAGATACGCAGTATTTT. Its protein product is CSARDHGSTDTQYF.

The chain carries TRBV19 and TRBJ2-2, with TRBD1 matching over 10 bases. Germline V gene lookup returns CDR1 LNHDA and CDR2 SQIVND (reference sequence). The ends lost 5 bases at V and 6 bases at J; junction bases unmatched: 15. CDR3 length equals 18 residues. For the CDR3, the DNA is TGTGCCAGTAGTGCCTGGGCTTTCGGACAGGGGGTGCCCGGGGAGCTGTTTTTT. It encodes CASSAWAFGQGVPGELFF.

The V call is TRBV18, the J call TRBJ2-7; D could derive from TRBD1 or TRBD2 (5 bases each). Germline CDR1 is KGHSH and CDR2 is LQKENI. The CDR3 sequence is 15 residues long. The germline V and J ends were trimmed by 3 bases and 3 bases, with 15 bases remaining between them. CDR3 sequence reads: CASSPRGTQNYEQYF. The CDR3 DNA reads TGTGCCAGCTCACCCAGAGGGACGCAAAACTACGAGCAGTACTTC.

This clonotype was counted at least ten times. This chain links TRBV2 with TRBJ1-6, with a possible D match to TRBD1 (6 bases). The CDR3 spans 16 residues. CDR1 and CDR2 (germline): SNHLY, FYNNEI. V lost 2 bases, J lost 8 bases, and 16 bases lay in between. Here the CDR3 DNA reads TGTGCCAGCAGTGAATTGGGGGGGCTAAAAGATTCACCCCTCCACTTT. Its protein is CASSELGGLKDSPLHF.

Comments on this clonotype: The CDR3 does not close with the conserved phenylalanine or tryptophan, likely indicating a read error. The V and J genes are TRBV27 and TRBJ2-3; a possible D gene is TRBD2 (6 bases). This CDR3 region has 16 residues. The germline CDR1 and CDR2 sequences are MNHEY and SMNVEV (reference sequence). The CDR3: CTGSPHGWEDTDTQYL. The CDR3 region has the DNA TGTACCGGCAGTCCCCATGGCTGGGAGGACACAGATACGCAGTATCTT.

This clonotype was detected many times. The rearrangement uses TRBV27 and TRBJ1-2; TRBD1 aligns across 8 bases. The germline CDR1 and CDR2 sequences are MNHEY and SMNVEV (reference sequence). V was pared by 4 bases and J by 0 bases, with 16 bases of the junction left unmatched. This CDR3 region has 19 residues. The CDR3 protein is CASSSDRDRSRVTNYGYTF. The CDR3 region has the DNA TGTGCCAGCAGTTCTGACCGGGACAGGAGTAGGGTTACTAACTATGGCTACACCTTC.

This clonotype showed up many times. This chain links TRBV19 with TRBJ1-1, with a weak D call TRBD1 (6 bases). Trimming left V 6 bases short and J 3 bases short, with 11 bases between. The germline V gene has CDR1 LNHDA and CDR2 SQIVND (reference sequence). The CDR3 length is 13 residues. The CDR3, as DNA: TGTGCCAGTAGCCCGACAGGATACACTGAAGCTTTCTTT. Residues: CASSPTGYTEAFF.

The chain is built from TRBV27 and TRBJ1-5; D unresolved. Trimming took 6 bases from V and 0 from J, leaving 9 bases between them. Germline V gene sequence: CDR1 MNHEY, CDR2 SMNVEV (reference sequence). CDR3 length: 14 amino acids. This CDR3 is CASRVAYSNQPQHF. CDR3 DNA: TGTGCCAGCAGGGTGGCATATAGCAATCAGCCCCAGCATTTT.

This rearrangement joins TRBV20-1 to TRBJ2-7, with 7 bases lining up with TRBD1. The germline V gene has CDR1 DFQATT and CDR2 SNEGSKA (reference sequence). After removal of 6 bases from V and 2 bases from J, the junction contained 4 bases not matched to a gene. The CDR3 sequence is 12 residues long. The CDR3 DNA sequence: TGCAGTGCCTCACAGGGGACCTACGAGCAGTACTTC. This translates into CSASQGTYEQYF.

This clonotype was picked up many times. The J gene is TRBJ2-7, the V gene TRBV6-5, with D tentatively TRBD1 (5 bases). From germline, CDR1 is MNHEY and CDR2 SVGAGI. V was cut by 0 bases and J by 6 bases, with 15 bases left in between. The CDR3 runs to 15 residues. CDR3 DNA: TGTGCCAGCAGTTACTCAGGGGTAGGGGTCCGCGAGCAGTACTTC. This codes for CASSYSGVGVREQYF.

This clonotype has at least ten counts. The CDR3 nucleotides read TGTGCCAGTAGTACCCGGGACTATGGCTACACCTTC. This encodes CASSTRDYGYTF. This rearrangement joins TRBV19 to TRBJ1-2, with no clear D. Germline V gives CDR1 LNHDA, CDR2 SQIVND (reference sequence). The V end lost 4 bases, the J end lost 3 bases, and 6 bases lay between the germline ends. The CDR3 runs to 12 residues.